Listed below are T cell receptor beta chains from one sample, sequenced in a study of blood T cell repertoires in COVID-19. The repertoire was sequenced with immunoSEQ multiplex PCR; TCRdb's copy has only in-frame clones and lacks some. This table has tens of thousands of clones, nearly 90% appearing once. Material: peripheral blood. The origin of the receptors is a woman aged 50 to 65 with COVID-19, enrolled during active disease. The CDR3 runs from the conserved cysteine through the conserved F or W. A D gene is named only where the DNA matches it firmly. Size is omitted from some rows. Given values are once, few, many or a class for expanded clones.

TRBV19,.,.,TRBJ2-3,CASTIGSGRTDTQYF,TGTGCCAGTACCATAGGTAGCGGCCGCACAGATACGCAGTATTTT
TRBV3-1/TRBV3-2,.,.,TRBJ2-7,CASSPTGYEQYF,TGTGCCAGCAGCCCTACAGGCTACGAGCAGTACTTC
TRBV28,.,.,TRBJ1-5,CASRKAGGLGNQPQHF,TGTGCCAGCAGGAAGGCTGGGGGCTTAGGGAATCAGCCCCAGCATTTT
TRBV27,TRBD2,.,TRBJ2-1,CASSFPLGGGYNEQFF,TGTGCCAGCAGTTTCCCCCTCGGGGGGGGTTACAATGAGCAGTTCTTC
TRBV27,TRBD1,.,TRBJ2-7,CASSLSDRAEQYF,TGTGCCAGCAGTTTATCTGACAGGGCCGAGCAGTACTTC
TRBV7-8,TRBD2,few,TRBJ2-7,CASRLTSGTPSYEQYF,TGTGCCAGCAGACTGACTAGCGGGACACCCTCCTACGAGCAGTACTTC
TRBV6-6,TRBD1,.,TRBJ2-5,CASSRRPRTGGSRVKETQYF,TGTGCCAGCAGTCGCCGCCCGCGGACAGGGGGCTCTCGGGTAAAAGAGACCCAGTACTTC
TRBV11-2,.,.,TRBJ1-5,CASSLDRSVQWPQHF,TGTGCCAGCAGCTTAGACCGGTCGGTCCAATGGCCCCAGCATTTT
TRBV6-5,.,.,TRBJ2-5,CASRRGETQYF,TGTGCCAGTAGAAGGGGGGAGACCCAGTACTTC
TRBV27,.,.,TRBJ2-1,CASSSDRSYNEQFF,TGTGCCAGCAGTTCCGACAGGTCCTACAATGAGCAGTTCTTC
TRBV27,.,.,TRBJ2-7,CASSQKRIGRWYEQYF,TGTGCCAGCAGTCAAAAGCGGATAGGGAGGTGGTACGAGCAGTACTTC
TRBV28,TRBD1,.,TRBJ1-5,CASSFRAGGSQPQHF,TGTGCCAGCAGTTTTCGAGCAGGGGGTAGTCAGCCCCAGCATTTT
TRBV19,.,.,TRBJ1-5,CASSMAVYSNQPQHF,TGTGCCAGTAGTATGGCGGTATATAGCAATCAGCCCCAGCATTTT
TRBV27,TRBD2,.,TRBJ2-1,CASSPWRGRAYNEQFF,TGTGCCAGCAGTCCCTGGCGAGGGAGGGCCTATAATGAGCAGTTCTTC
TRBV9,TRBD2,.,TRBJ2-1,CASSERLAGGAGEQFF,TGTGCCAGCAGCGAAAGACTAGCGGGAGGTGCGGGTGAGCAGTTCTTC
TRBV20-1,.,.,TRBJ2-2,CSASIWSAGELFF,TGCAGTGCTAGTATATGGTCGGCCGGGGAGCTGTTTTTT
TRBV13,TRBD1,.,TRBJ2-3,CASSPGTGVADTQYF,TGTGCCAGCAGCCCAGGGACAGGGGTTGCAGATACGCAGTATTTT
TRBV3-1/TRBV3-2,.,.,TRBJ1-1,CASGTLNTEAFF,TGTGCCAGCGGGACACTGAACACTGAAGCTTTCTTT
TRBV6-6,.,.,TRBJ2-7,CASSYRSTRKSYEQYF,TGTGCCAGCAGTTACCGTTCGACACGTAAGTCCTACGAGCAGTACTTC
TRBV20-1,.,.,TRBJ2-1,CSASRGNEQFF,TGCAGTGCTAGCCGCGGGAATGAGCAGTTCTTC
TRBV28,.,.,TRBJ1-4,CASSSPGQGGIEKLFF,TGTGCCAGCAGTTCCCCCGGGCAGGGAGGGATAGAAAAACTGTTTTTT
TRBV13,.,.,TRBJ1-3,CASSSLGGPFSGNTIYF,TGTGCCAGCAGCTCCCTGGGGGGGCCCTTCTCTGGAAACACCATATATTTT
TRBV28,TRBD1,few,TRBJ2-7,CASSLGFGTGSYEQYF,TGTGCCAGCAGTTTGGGTTTCGGGACAGGCTCCTACGAGCAGTACTTC
TRBV7-2,TRBD2,.,TRBJ2-2,CASSQRTSGSGELFF,TGTGCCAGCAGTCAAAGGACTAGCGGAAGCGGGGAGCTGTTTTTT
TRBV6-6,.,.,TRBJ1-1,CASSPGGGTEAFF,TGTGCCAGCAGCCCCGGGGGGGGGACTGAAGCTTTCTTT
TRBV5-1,.,.,TRBJ1-4,CASSLGRHATNEKLFF,TGCGCCAGCAGCCTGGGGCGGCATGCAACTAATGAAAAACTGTTTTTT
TRBV28,.,.,TRBJ2-2,CASTGFKPGELFF,TGTGCCAGCACAGGATTTAAACCCGGGGAGCTGTTTTTT
TRBV10-3,.,.,TRBJ1-6,CAISENGADNSPLHF,TGTGCCATCAGTGAGAATGGGGCAGATAATTCACCCCTCCACTTT
TRBV28,.,.,TRBJ1-3,CASSYRDTGNTIYF,TGTGCCAGCAGTTACCGGGACACAGGAAACACCATATATTTT
TRBV6-5,TRBD2,few,TRBJ2-7,CASSASGIPYEQYF,TGTGCCAGCAGCGCGAGCGGGATCCCCTACGAGCAGTACTTC
TRBV10-1,TRBD2,.,TRBJ2-7,CASSELAALDSYEQYF,TGCGCCAGCAGTGAACTAGCGGCCTTGGACTCCTACGAGCAGTACTTC
TRBV9,.,.,TRBJ1-3,CASSPGHYSGNTIYF,TGTGCCAGCAGCCCGGGACATTACTCTGGAAACACCATATATTTT
TRBV7-9,.,.,TRBJ1-1,CASSRGTSNTEAFF,TGTGCCAGCAGCCGGGGGACTTCGAACACTGAAGCTTTCTTT
TRBV19,TRBD2,.,TRBJ2-1,CASNAWGTSGSPEQFF,TGTGCCAGTAATGCTTGGGGGACTAGCGGGAGCCCTGAGCAGTTCTTC
TRBV7-8,TRBD2,.,TRBJ2-2,CASSLRGLSLTSGRNTGELFF,TGTGCCAGCAGCTTAAGGGGTTTGAGCCTCACGAGCGGGAGGAACACCGGGGAGCTGTTTTTT